This T cell receptor (beta chain) was recorded in a study of persistence of HIV-infected CD4 T cells. The wider study: Multiple blood draws of up to 180 mL, except a couple of donors with single leukapheresis.

Overall study results and limits: Antigen-responding cells were enriched for degenerate expanded CDR3beta sequences.

The CDR3 extends over 17 amino acids. CDR1 SEHNR and CDR2 FQNEAQ come from the germline V gene (reference sequence). V was pared by 4 bases and J by 1 base, with 19 bases between. As regards this clone: The antigen is unknown.

The libraries were made with immunoSEQ version 4 in survey mode. Genomic DNA was diluted to roughly 10 ng/uL, up to roughly 1 ug per sample. Data came from immunoSEQ multiplex PCR; TCRdb stores just in-frame clones and leaves some out. The sample holds about 33,000 clones, about four fifths seen once. The stimulus was lysate of CMV-infected fibroblasts, 8.5 to 10 ug/mL. Memory cells lacking CD40L and CD69 with high CD45RO were sorted. An 18-hour stimulation of CD8-depleted PBMCs used anti-CD28/CD49d costimulation, CD40-blocking antibody and enfuvirtide. Sequencing was performed on CD4+ T cells sorted from PBMCs after roughly 18-hour stimulation, taken from a patient who received antiretroviral therapy. The source is an adult woman with HIV who was CMV-seropositive. The chain links TRBV7-9 to TRBJ1-1, with D maybe TRBD1 (6 bases). The CDR3 loop reads CASSSDRRPLKNTEAFF. The CDR3 DNA reads TGTGCCAGCAGCTCCGACAGGAGGCCTCTTAAGAACACTGAAGCTTTCTTT.